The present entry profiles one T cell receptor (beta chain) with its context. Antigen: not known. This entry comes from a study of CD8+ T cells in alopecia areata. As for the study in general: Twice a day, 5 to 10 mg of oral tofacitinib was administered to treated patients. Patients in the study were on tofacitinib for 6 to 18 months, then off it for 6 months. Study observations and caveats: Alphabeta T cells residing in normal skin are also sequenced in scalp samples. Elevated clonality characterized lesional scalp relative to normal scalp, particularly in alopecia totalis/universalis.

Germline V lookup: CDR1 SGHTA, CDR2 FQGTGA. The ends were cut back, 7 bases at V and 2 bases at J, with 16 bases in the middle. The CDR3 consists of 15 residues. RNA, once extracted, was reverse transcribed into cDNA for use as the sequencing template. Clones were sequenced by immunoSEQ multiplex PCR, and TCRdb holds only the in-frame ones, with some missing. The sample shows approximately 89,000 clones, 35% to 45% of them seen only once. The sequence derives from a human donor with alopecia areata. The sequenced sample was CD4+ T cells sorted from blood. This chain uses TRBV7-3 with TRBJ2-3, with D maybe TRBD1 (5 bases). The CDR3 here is CASTTNGHNTDTQYF. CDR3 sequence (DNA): TGTGCCAGCACCACCAACGGACACAACACAGATACGCAGTATTTT.